A single sample gave rise to the 29 T cell receptor beta chains below, sequenced in a study of identifying expanded T cells in peripheral blood. Only in-frame clones appear in the TCRdb table, and some are missing; sequencing was by immunoSEQ multiplex PCR. The sample holds about 78,000 clones, about 88% seen once. The sequencing input was blood. Receptors were obtained from a person between 18 and 75 years old in good health.

V and J are TRBV14 and TRBJ2-7; 7 bases agree with TRBD1. This CDR3 has 14 amino acids. With 4 bases clipped from V and 4 bases from J, the junction kept 7 bases outside the gene matches. Germline loops: CDR1 SGHDN, CDR2 FVKESK. CDR3 DNA sequence: TGTGCCAGCAGCCTACAGGGGTTCGGTTACGAGCAGTACTTC. Its protein product is CASSLQGFGYEQYF.

The chain joins TRBV13 to TRBJ1-2; D call uncertain. Germline V CDR1 and CDR2: PRHDT, FYEKMQ (reference sequence). CDR3 length equals 14 residues. The germline V and J ends were trimmed by 1 base and 6 bases, with 12 bases remaining between them. As DNA, the CDR3 is TGTGCCAGCAGCTTAGTGTTCTTTGAGGATGGCTACACCTTC. Translated, it gives CASSLVFFEDGYTF.

This chain links TRBV7-6 with TRBJ2-1; D may be TRBD1 or TRBD2 (6 bases each). CDR1 and CDR2 from the germline V gene are SGHVS and FNYEAQ. Trimming stripped 5 bases from V and 4 bases from J, with 15 bases between. The CDR3 is made up of 15 amino acids. CDR3 sequence: CASSPGALSYNEQFF. CDR3 nucleotides: TGTGCCAGCAGCCCGGGGGCCCTATCATACAATGAGCAGTTCTTC. Complete variable domain (other parts from reference TRBV7-6 and TRBJ2-1): GAGVSQSPRYKVTKRGQDVALRCDPISGHVSLYWYRQALGQGPEFLTYFNYEAQQDKSGLPNDRFSAERPEGSISTLTIQRTEQRDSAMYRCASSPGALSYNEQFFGPGTRLTVL.

The V and J genes are TRBV6-1 and TRBJ2-5; D remains unclear. Trimming left V 8 bases short and J 1 base short, with 11 bases between. This CDR3 spans 13 amino acids. Germline V gene sequence: CDR1 MNHNS, CDR2 SASEGT. The CDR3 protein is CASVKGTQETQYF. The CDR3 nucleotides are TGTGCCAGCGTAAAGGGCACCCAAGAGACCCAGTACTTC.

The chain links TRBV4-2 to TRBJ2-5; 9 bases are a match to TRBD2. CDR3 length: 19 amino acids. CDR1 is LGHNA, CDR2 YNFKEQ, per germline. Germline trimming cut 3 bases from V and 6 bases from J; bases unmatched to any gene: 20. CDR3 protein: CASSQGAGRGGGVRKTQYF. DNA for the CDR3: TGTGCCAGCAGCCAGGGTGCCGGGCGGGGGGGCGGAGTGCGAAAGACCCAGTACTTC.

As to this clone: The limits of the CDR3 on the DNA are not certain, so only TCRdb's listed CDR3 is given. The rearrangement joins TRBV6-5 to TRBJ2-7. Germline CDR1 and CDR2: MNHEY and SVGAGI. The CDR3 spans 14 amino acids, including both terminal residues. CDR3 loop: CASSTSERPYEQYF.

The rearrangement joins TRBV11-2 to TRBJ2-5, with D perhaps matching TRBD2 (7 bases). Trimming shortened V by 4 bases and J by 1 base, and 13 bases separated the two germline ends. The CDR3 totals 15 residues. In germline, CDR1 is SGHAT, CDR2 FQNNGV. CDR3 DNA: TGTGCCAGCAGCTCCTGGGGGGGCGTCCAAGAGACCCAGTACTTC. This translates into CASSSWGGVQETQYF.

The chain couples TRBV27 to TRBJ2-5, with 10 nucleotides matching TRBD1. Germline V gene sequence: CDR1 MNHEY, CDR2 SMNVEV (reference sequence). The trim removed 6 bases at V and 7 bases at J, leaving 8 bases unmatched. CDR3 length equals 14 residues. DNA for the CDR3: TGTGCCAGCAGGCGGGGACAGGGGTATGGGACCCAGTACTTC. Its translation is CASRRGQGYGTQYF.

This chain connects TRBV14 to TRBJ1-6, with 7 nucleotides matching TRBD1. There are 16 residues in the CDR3. CDR1 is SGHDN and CDR2 is FVKESK in the germline V gene. J was trimmed by 7 bases and V by 4 bases; bases with no gene match: 10. The CDR3 sequence: CASSLFPGTENSPLHF. The CDR3 DNA follows: TGTGCCAGCAGCCTATTCCCCGGGACAGAGAATTCACCCCTCCACTTT. Looking up the rest from reference TRBV14 and TRBJ1-6 gives the full variable domain: EAGVTQFPSHSVIEKGQTVTLRCDPISGHDNLYWYRRVMGKEIKFLLHFVKESKQDESGMPNNRFLAERTGGTYSTLKVQPAELEDSGVYFCASSLFPGTENSPLHFGNGTRLTVT.

The chain has TRBV27 and TRBJ2-7, with 7 bases identical to TRBD1. Germline loops: CDR1 MNHEY, CDR2 SMNVEV (reference sequence). The CDR3 contains 14 residues. The J segment lost 2 bases and the V segment lost 4 bases, leaving 5 bases of the junction unmatched. The CDR3, as DNA: TGTGCCAGCAGTTGGGACAGAGCCCCCTACGAGCAGTACTTC. It translates to CASSWDRAPYEQYF.

V and J are TRBV27 and TRBJ2-7, with D tentatively TRBD1 (6 bases). CDR3 size: 15 residues. The V end was cut by 6 bases, the J end by 3 bases, with 18 bases between. Germline values: CDR1 MNHEY, CDR2 SMNVEV (reference sequence). CDR3 sequence reads: CASRGSGQPYYEQYF. In DNA, the CDR3 is TGTGCCAGCAGGGGTTCCGGACAGCCCTACTACGAGCAGTACTTC.

The V call is TRBV18, the J call TRBJ2-2, with TRBD1 identical over 9 bases. The germline CDR1 and CDR2 sequences are KGHSH and LQKENI. With V trimmed by 4 bases and J by 0 bases, 6 bases remained unmatched. The CDR3 is 17 amino acids. As DNA, the CDR3 is TGTGCCAGCTCACTACAAACAGGGGGCGCGAACACCGGGGAGCTGTTTTTT. Amino acids: CASSLQTGGANTGELFF. Full variable domain (outside the CDR3, taken from reference TRBV18 and TRBJ2-2): NAGVMQNPRHLVRRRGQEARLRCSPMKGHSHVYWYRQLPEEGLKFMVYLQKENIIDESGMPKERFSAEFPKEGPSILRIQQVVRGDSAAYFCASSLQTGGANTGELFFGEGSRLTVL.

The chain carries TRBV5-6 and TRBJ2-4; possibly TRBD1 or TRBD2 for D (6 bases each). This CDR3 contains 15 residues. The V end lost 4 bases, the J end lost 0 bases, and 11 bases lay between the germline ends. The germline CDR1 and CDR2 sequences are SGHDT and YYEEEE. The CDR3 region has the DNA TGTGCCAGCAGCCCTGGGGGGCTAGCCAAAAACATTCAGTACTTC. This sequence encodes CASSPGGLAKNIQYF.

The V gene is TRBV11-2, the J gene TRBJ2-7; maybe TRBD2 (6 bases). The ends were cut back, 2 bases at V and 13 bases at J, with 24 bases in the middle. CDR1 and CDR2 (germline): SGHAT, FQNNGV. There are 15 residues in the CDR3. The CDR3 reads CASSLNSGREIRQYF. As DNA, the CDR3 is TGTGCCAGCAGCTTAAATTCTGGGCGGGAAATCCGACAATACTTC.

The rearrangement uses TRBV7-2 and TRBJ2-2; D gene ambiguous. V was cut by 4 bases and J by 3 bases, with 15 bases left in between. The CDR3 is made up of 16 amino acids. From germline, CDR1 is SGHTA and CDR2 FQGNSA. CDR3 sequence: CASSSYLGQDTGELFF. CDR3 DNA: TGTGCCAGCAGCTCCTATTTAGGGCAGGACACCGGGGAGCTGTTTTTT.

The J gene is TRBJ2-1, the V gene TRBV18; D is possibly TRBD1 or TRBD2 (5 bases each). CDR1 is KGHSH and CDR2 is LQKENI in the germline V gene. The CDR3 covers 16 residues. Between the trimmed V and J ends, which lost 0 bases and 8 bases, there was a span of 17 bases. The CDR3 region has the DNA TGTGCCAGCTCACCACCTTGGGGGAGCGGTTACGATGAGCAGTTCTTC. Its protein is CASSPPWGSGYDEQFF.

This chain uses TRBV4-3 with TRBJ2-7; 8 nucleotides agree with TRBD1. Trimming at V came to 0 bases and at J to 11 bases, leaving 9 bases not matched to a gene. The CDR3 is made up of 14 amino acids. The germline gives CDR1 LGHNA, CDR2 YSLEER. The CDR3 region has the DNA TGCGCCAGCAGCCAAGAAATTGGACAGGGTGGGGAGTACTTC. Protein: CASSQEIGQGGEYF.

The rearrangement uses TRBV9 and TRBJ1-1, with a weak D call TRBD1 (5 bases). The CDR3 is 13 residues long. Germline assignment: CDR1 SGDLS and CDR2 YYNGEE. V lost 2 bases, J lost 1 base, and 6 bases lay in between. The CDR3 sequence is CASSVQGNTEAFF. CDR3 sequence (DNA): TGTGCCAGCAGCGTTCAGGGGAACACTGAAGCTTTCTTT.

The chain couples TRBV19 to TRBJ1-5; D is unclear. V was trimmed by 5 bases and J by 6 bases, leaving 23 bases between them. Germline lookup yields CDR1 LNHDA and CDR2 SQIVND (reference sequence). The CDR3 is made up of 17 amino acids. The CDR3 DNA follows: TGTGCCAGTAGTCTCCAATATGCCCCTACTGCTACTCAGCCCCAGCATTTT. It encodes CASSLQYAPTATQPQHF.

The CDR3: CASSLLGGYTEAFF. The DNA for the CDR3 is TGTGCCAGCAGTTTACTGGGTGGGTACACTGAAGCTTTCTTT. The rearrangement links TRBV27 to TRBJ1-1; D uncertain. Trimming cost V 2 bases and J 3 bases, with 10 bases left between them. Germline values: CDR1 MNHEY, CDR2 SMNVEV (reference sequence). This CDR3 contains 14 residues.

The J gene is TRBJ2-5, the V gene TRBV7-9; no definite D call. Trimming cost V 5 bases and J 2 bases, with 18 bases left between them. The germline V gene has CDR1 SEHNR and CDR2 FQNEAQ (reference sequence). This CDR3 is built from 16 residues. The CDR3 loop reads CASSPPGWSGQETQYF. In DNA form, the CDR3 reads TGTGCCAGCAGCCCCCCCGGTTGGTCAGGACAAGAGACCCAGTACTTC.

The CDR3 protein is CASSPRGAQVAKRVQETQYF. In DNA, the CDR3 is TGCGCCAGCAGCCCTCGGGGGGCCCAGGTCGCAAAGCGGGTCCAAGAGACCCAGTACTTC. V gene TRBV4-1 combines with J gene TRBJ2-5; D perhaps matches TRBD2 (7 bases). The CDR3 runs to 20 residues. V lost 4 bases and J 1 base, leaving 28 bases between the germline ends. Germline V CDR1 and CDR2: MGHRA, YSYEKL.

The chain is built from TRBV28 and TRBJ2-2; 7 bases line up with TRBD2. CDR3 size: 13 residues. Germline V CDR1 and CDR2: MDHEN, SYDVKM. The junction had 6 bases not matched to a gene; V was cut back by 10 bases and J by 4 bases. The CDR3 nucleotides read TGTGCCACCCAAAGCGGGACCACCGGGGAGCTGTTTTTT. Its translation: CATQSGTTGELFF.

The chain has TRBV7-2 and TRBJ2-5; perhaps TRBD1 as D (6 bases). Germline-derived CDR1 and CDR2 are SGHTA and FQGNSA. V gave up 4 bases and J gave up 2 bases, with 14 bases separating them. This CDR3 has 15 residues. The CDR3 reads CASSWYRDNQETQYF. DNA of the CDR3: TGTGCCAGCAGCTGGTACCGGGACAATCAAGAGACCCAGTACTTC.

As DNA, the CDR3 is TGTGCCAGCAGCTTGGGTTTCCGCGGGACCTACGAGCAGTACTTC. Translating it yields CASSLGFRGTYEQYF. The rearrangement links TRBV5-6 to TRBJ2-7; the D gene is possibly TRBD2 (6 bases). Trimming left V 0 bases short and J 2 bases short, with 12 bases between. Germline V gene lookup returns CDR1 SGHDT and CDR2 YYEEEE. CDR3 length: 15 amino acids.

The rearrangement joins TRBV5-1 to TRBJ1-1; possible D gene TRBD1, 6 bases. Germline loops: CDR1 SGHRS, CDR2 YFSETQ. The CDR3 contains 14 residues. V lost 4 bases and J 7 bases, leaving 17 bases between the germline ends. The CDR3 DNA reads as TGCGCCAGCAGCCTCAAGCAAGGGGGAAATGAAGCTTTCTTT. Its translation is CASSLKQGGNEAFF.

This chain links TRBV5-1 with TRBJ2-4; TRBD2 might be the D (5 bases). Germline CDR1 SGHRS, CDR2 YFSETQ. V was trimmed by 0 bases and J by 5 bases, leaving 9 bases between them. This CDR3 is built from 14 residues. CDR3 DNA sequence: TGCGCCAGCAGCTTGGGAGGGTACCAAAACATTCAGTACTTC. Its translation is CASSLGGYQNIQYF.

The chain carries TRBV4-3 and TRBJ2-3; 11 bases are a match to TRBD1. Germline CDR1 LGHNA, CDR2 YSLEER. V was clipped by 4 bases and J by 4 bases; unmatched bases: 7. The CDR3 runs to 16 residues. CDR3 protein: CASSLGQGGFSDTQYF. The CDR3 bases are TGCGCCAGCAGCCTGGGACAGGGGGGATTTTCAGATACGCAGTATTTT.

The rearrangement uses TRBV19 and TRBJ1-1; the D is unclear. The V gene's germline CDR1 is LNHDA and CDR2 SQIVND (reference sequence). Trimming cost V 8 bases and J 1 base, with 8 bases left between them. The CDR3 is 12 amino acids. DNA for the CDR3: TGTGCCAGTCGCACCGGGAACACTGAAGCTTTCTTT. Translated, it gives CASRTGNTEAFF.